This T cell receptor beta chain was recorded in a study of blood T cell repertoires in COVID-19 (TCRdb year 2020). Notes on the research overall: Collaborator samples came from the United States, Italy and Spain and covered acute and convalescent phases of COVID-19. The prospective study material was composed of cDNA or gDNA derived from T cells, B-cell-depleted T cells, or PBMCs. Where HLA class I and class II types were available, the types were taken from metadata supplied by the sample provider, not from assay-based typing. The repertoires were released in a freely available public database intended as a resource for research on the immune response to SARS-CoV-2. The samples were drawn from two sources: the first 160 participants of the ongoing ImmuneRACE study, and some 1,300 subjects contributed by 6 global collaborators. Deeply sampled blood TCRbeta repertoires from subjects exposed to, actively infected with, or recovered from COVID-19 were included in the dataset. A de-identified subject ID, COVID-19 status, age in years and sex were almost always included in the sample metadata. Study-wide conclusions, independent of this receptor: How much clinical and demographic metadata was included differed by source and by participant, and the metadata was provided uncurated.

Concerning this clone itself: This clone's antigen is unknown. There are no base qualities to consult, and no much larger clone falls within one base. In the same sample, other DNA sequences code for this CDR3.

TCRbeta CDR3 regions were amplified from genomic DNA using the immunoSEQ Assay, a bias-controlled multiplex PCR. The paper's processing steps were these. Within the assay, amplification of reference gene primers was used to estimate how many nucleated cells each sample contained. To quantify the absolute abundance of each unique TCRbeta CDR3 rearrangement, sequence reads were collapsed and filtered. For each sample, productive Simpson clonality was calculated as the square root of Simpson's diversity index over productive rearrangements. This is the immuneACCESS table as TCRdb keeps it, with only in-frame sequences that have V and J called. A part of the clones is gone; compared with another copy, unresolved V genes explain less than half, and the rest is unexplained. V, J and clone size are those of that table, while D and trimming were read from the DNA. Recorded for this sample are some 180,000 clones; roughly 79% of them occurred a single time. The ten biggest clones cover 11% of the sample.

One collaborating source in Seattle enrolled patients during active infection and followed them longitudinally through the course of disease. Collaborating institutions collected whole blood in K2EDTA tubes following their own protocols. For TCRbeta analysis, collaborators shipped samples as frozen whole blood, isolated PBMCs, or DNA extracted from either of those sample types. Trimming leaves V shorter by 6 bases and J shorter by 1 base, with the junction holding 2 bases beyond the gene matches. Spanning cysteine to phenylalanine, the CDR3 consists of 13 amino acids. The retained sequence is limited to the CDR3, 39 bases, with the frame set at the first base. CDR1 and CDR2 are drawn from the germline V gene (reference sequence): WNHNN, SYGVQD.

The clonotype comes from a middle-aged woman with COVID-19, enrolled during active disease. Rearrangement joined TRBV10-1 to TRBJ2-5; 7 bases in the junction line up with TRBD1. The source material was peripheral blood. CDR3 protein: CASSRDSQETQYF. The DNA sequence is TGCGCCAGCAGCCGGGACAGCCAAGAGACCCAGTACTTC.